The T cell receptor beta chain described here comes from a study of shared clonotypes between healthy human individuals. Study observations and caveats: In contrast to clonotypes shared by all four donors, non-shared clonotypes had lower generation probabilities.

The table came from immunoSEQ multiplex PCR; TCRdb's copy has only in-frame clones and leaves some out. The table records around 690,000 clones, about 92% of them present only once. For this clone: Its antigen is still unknown.

The sequence came from a man aged 18 to 35 in good health. Some clones in this sample may be carry-over from other donors' samples. The source material was memory CD8+ T cells from PBMCs. Subset of the sample: CD45RO+ cells pooled with CCR7-negative TemRA cells.

CDR3 sequence: CASSVRIGGTTDTQYF. For the CDR3, the DNA is TGTGCCAGCAGCGTAAGAATTGGCGGCACCACAGATACGCAGTATTTT. V is TRBV9 and J is TRBJ2-3; D is unclear. The V gene lost 1 base and the J gene lost 2 bases, with 14 bases spanning the gap. The CDR3 consists of 16 residues. Germline V lookup: CDR1 SGDLS, CDR2 YYNGEE.